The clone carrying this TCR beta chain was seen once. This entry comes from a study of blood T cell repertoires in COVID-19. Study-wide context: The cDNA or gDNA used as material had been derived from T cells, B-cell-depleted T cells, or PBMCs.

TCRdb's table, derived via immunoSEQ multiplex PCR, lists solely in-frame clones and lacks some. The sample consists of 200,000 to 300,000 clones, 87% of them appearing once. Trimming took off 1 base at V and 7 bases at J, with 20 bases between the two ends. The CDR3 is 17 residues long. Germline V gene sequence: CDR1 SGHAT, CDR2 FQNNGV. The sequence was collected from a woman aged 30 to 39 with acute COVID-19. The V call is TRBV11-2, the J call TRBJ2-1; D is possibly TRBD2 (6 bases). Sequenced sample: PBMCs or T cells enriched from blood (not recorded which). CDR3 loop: CASSLGGGTWSGNEQFF. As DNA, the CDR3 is TGTGCCAGCAGCTTAGGTGGGGGGACTTGGTCCGGGAATGAGCAGTTCTTC. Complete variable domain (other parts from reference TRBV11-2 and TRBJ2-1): EAGVAQSPRYKIIEKRQSVAFWCNPISGHATLYWYQQILGQGPKLLIQFQNNGVVDDSQLPKDRFSAERLKGVDSTLKIQPAKLEDSAVYLCASSLGGGTWSGNEQFFGPGTRLTVL.